The entry that follows covers one T cell receptor (beta chain) sequence. It has no known antigen specificity. Within one base of it there is no much larger clone, and no base qualities were kept. This sample is part of a study of naive and memory T cell subsets (dated by TCRdb to the late 2010s). In terms of the full investigation: Sorted naive and memory T cell subsets from peripheral blood were analyzed in the study using a UMI-based, open-source pipeline for TCR alpha and beta sequencing. IgG serology results and the functional CMV T cell responses were in complete agreement. RNA was DNase-treated and reverse transcribed with TCR constant-region primers, mostly using SuperScript III.

Separate amplification of TCR alpha and beta chain libraries was performed from the second PCR step onward. To determine each donor's CMV status, fresh PBMCs were stimulated overnight with CMV viral lysate, and IFNgamma production from CD4+ T cells was then assessed. CD4 T cells were positively selected with Miltenyi beads, followed by positive selection of CD8 T cells from the CD4-negative fraction. Cells were stained for CD3, CD4, CD8, CD45RA, CD27 and a live/dead dye and were sorted on a BD Aria II into four subsets based on CD45RA and CD27. Blood was obtained from a few healthy volunteers, and the blood from each volunteer was fractionated into CD4 and CD8 T cells and subsequently into four differentiation subsets. About 120 ml of peripheral blood was taken from each donor, and PBMC were separated by density-gradient centrifugation on Ficoll-Paque PLUS. The sorted cells were lysed in RLT buffer, after which RNA was extracted using a Qiagen RNeasy kit and kept at -80 degrees C.

The paper as a whole reports these results and caveats: After error correction, only a single occurrence was seen for over 95% of naive TCR sequences, so much steeper abundance distributions were produced than in memory subsets. In both CD4 and CD8 cells, a rise in Gini index and a fall in Shannon and inverse Simpson diversity were observed from naive through CM, EM and EMRA. TCR abundance followed a power law with an exponent that was different for naive and memory subsets but consistent across the three individuals. Single alpha or beta chain sequences, rather than paired alpha/beta receptors, were used to define clonotypes. RNA-based TCR counts may be influenced by expression changes linked to T cell activation and differentiation. The repertoire findings for the naive and memory subsets could not be validated against a ground truth, as none was available.

The library relied on UMI-ligation and nested PCR. The beta constant-region primer was an equimolar mix of two oligonucleotides covering both TRBC1 and TRBC2. A single-stranded oligonucleotide carrying the SP2 primer and a 12-nucleotide UMI was ligated to the 3' end of the cDNA by T4 RNA ligase 1. Four rounds of PCR were used to amplify ligated cDNA, with nested alpha and beta constant-region primers being used together with the SP2 primer. The ligation reaction was incubated at 16°C for roughly 18-24 hours. PCR2 was typically run as a SYBR Green qPCR and stopped at a predetermined threshold to prevent over-amplification. Apart from the first purification, every purification step used Agencourt AMPure XP magnetic beads. Library quantification was done by Qubit, followed by a TapeStation check on which the main peak was expected at around 650 bp. Pooled libraries were sequenced on an Illumina MiSeq using v2 2x251 paired-end kits, and typically 1-2 million reads were obtained per sample. Each sample was pooled at around 4 nM, and roughly 4.5-7% PhiX was included to help cluster recognition. For the original study's pipeline: FASTQ reads processed by Demultiplexor were assigned V and J genes by Decombinator through tag matching that tolerated a single base-pair mismatch. UMIs were used by Collapsinator to correct both sequencing errors and frequency errors arising from PCR heterogeneity. TCRs were translated and CDR3s were extracted from the conserved cysteine to the FGXG phenylalanine by CDR3Translator, with non-productive sequences being flagged. Gini, Shannon entropy and inverse Simpson indices were calculated on repertoires subsampled to equal numbers of UMI-defined TCRs. Within the linear range, a power law was fitted to clonotype abundance distributions using maximum likelihood. When run on a single naive CD8 sample, MIGEC and the pipeline yielded similar UMI counts, similar unique TCR numbers and similar clonal distributions. Repertoires were searched for 7,000 to 7,500 CMV-associated CDR3 sequences compiled from VDJdb and a published dataset. In-frame beta chains were kept once TCRdb had trimmed the public reads at Q25 with fastp and called clones with MiXCR. Rows matching on CDR3 protein sequence are summarized as one entry with the most common DNA and genes. Here the V and J calls rest on TCRdb's processing, not on the authors' analysis. For this sample the table gives around 90,000 distinct CDR3 sequences, of which 6% to 7.5% were detected only once. The ten largest clones capture 1.6% of the sample.

This receptor was obtained from a human donor in good health. The specimen was central memory CD4+ T cells from blood. The cell subset or site label, as the study defines it: central memory, CD45RA- CD27+.

The bases read TGTGCCAGCAGCACCTCAGCGGGAACCCTTCAAGAGACCCAGTACTTC. Its translation is CASSTSAGTLQETQYF. The rearranged chain carries TRBV7-9 and TRBJ2-5; 7 bases in the middle match TRBD2. Measured from the cysteine to the phenylalanine, the CDR3 is 16 residues long. Only the CDR3 DNA stays, 48 bases, in frame from base 1. The germline V end is reduced by 5 bases and the J end by 2 bases; junction bases left unmatched: 11. The CDR1 and CDR2 encoded by the germline V gene (reference sequence) are SEHNR and FQNEAQ.